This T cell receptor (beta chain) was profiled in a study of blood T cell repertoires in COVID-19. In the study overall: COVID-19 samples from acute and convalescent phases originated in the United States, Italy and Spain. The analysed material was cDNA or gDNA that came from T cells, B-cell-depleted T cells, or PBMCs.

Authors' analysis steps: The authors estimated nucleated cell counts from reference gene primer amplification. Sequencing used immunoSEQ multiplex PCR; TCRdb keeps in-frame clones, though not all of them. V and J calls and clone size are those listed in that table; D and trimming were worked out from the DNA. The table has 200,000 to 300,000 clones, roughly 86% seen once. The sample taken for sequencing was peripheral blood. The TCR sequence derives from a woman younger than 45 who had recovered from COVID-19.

CDR3 loop: CATSDDRQETQYF. The DNA for the CDR3 is TGTGCCACCAGTGACGACAGACAAGAGACCCAGTACTTC. V and J are TRBV24-1 and TRBJ2-5, with D perhaps matching TRBD1 (5 bases). V dropped 4 bases and J dropped 2 bases, with 7 bases sitting between them. The CDR3 sequence is 13 residues long. Germline values: CDR1 KGHDR, CDR2 SFDVKD.